The table lists the clone carrying this T cell receptor (beta chain) with many counts. Antigen: not known. RNA transcripts served as the template for amplifying TCR beta CDR3 regions. First-round RT-PCR of the TCR CDR3 relied on the HTBI primer set. TCRdb reanalysed the multiplex PCR reads using MiXCR and keeps one entry per CDR3 protein. The sample gives nearly 600,000 distinct CDR3 sequences, approximately 15% of which show up once; roughly 7.1% is in the top ten. This sample is drawn from a study of T cells in Graves' hyperthyroidism and ophthalmopathy. Study conclusions and caveats: Within blood appeared most thyroid clonotypes that had expanded above 0.001.

PBMCs were collected from an approximately 9.3 ml volume of fresh peripheral blood. The sequence was collected from a woman between 18 and 30 years old with Graves' ophthalmopathy. Sequenced: blood.

CDR3 residues: CASSRRGQNTEAFF. In nucleotides, the CDR3 is TGTGCCAGCAGCCGTAGGGGACAGAACACTGAAGCTTTCTTT. V usage is TRBV11-3 and J usage is TRBJ1-1; possibly TRBD1 for D (6 bases). This CDR3 has 14 amino acids. Between the trimmed V and J ends, which lost 5 bases and 1 base, there was a span of 11 bases. CDR1 SGHNT and CDR2 YENEEA come from the germline V gene.